These 20 T cell receptor beta chains were sequenced from one sample in a study of CD8 T cells in Susac syndrome. The RNA, about 0.45 to 1 ug, was put through reverse transcription using random hexamers. MiXCR, applied by TCRdb to the immunoSEQ multiplex PCR reads, yields one record per CDR3 protein. The sample contains roughly 130,000 distinct CDR3 sequences, about 95% of which appear only once. The sample was CD4+ T cells from PBMCs. The source is a human donor in good health.

The chain has TRBV7-2 and TRBJ2-5; D possibly corresponds to TRBD2 (5 bases). The CDR3 totals 13 residues. CDR1 and CDR2 from the germline V gene are SGHTA and FQGNSA. With 0 bases removed from V and 7 bases from J, the gap between germline ends came to 9 bases. The CDR3: CASSLAVRATQYF. CDR3 DNA: TGTGCCAGCAGCTTAGCGGTGAGGGCGACCCAGTACTTC.

The rearrangement joins TRBV29-1 to TRBJ2-1, with D possibly being TRBD2 (5 bases). Germline CDR1 reads SQVTM; CDR2 reads ANQGSEA. The CDR3 length is 13 residues. V was trimmed by 3 bases and J by 0 bases, leaving 6 bases between them. The DNA of the CDR3 is TGCAGCGTTGAGGGGAGCTCCTACAATGAGCAGTTCTTC. Its translation: CSVEGSSYNEQFF.

This chain connects TRBV20-1 to TRBJ2-7; D unclear. The V gene lost 6 bases and the J gene lost 2 bases, with 11 bases spanning the gap. Germline CDR1 and CDR2: DFQATT and SNEGSKA (reference sequence). The CDR3 totals 12 residues. The CDR3 DNA follows: TGCAGTGCCTGGGATACCCCCTACGAGCAGTACTTC. Its translation is CSAWDTPYEQYF.

The chain is built from TRBV5-1 and TRBJ1-1, with unresolved D. Deletions cut 4 bases from V and 4 bases from J, with 17 bases between. CDR3 length: 15 amino acids. From germline, CDR1 is SGHRS and CDR2 YFSETQ. CDR3 in DNA: TGCGCCAGCAGCCCGGGTCACGTTACCTCCACTGAAGCTTTCTTT. As protein: CASSPGHVTSTEAFF.

The V and J genes are TRBV19 and TRBJ1-1; D is ambiguous. Looked up from germline, CDR1 is LNHDA and CDR2 is SQIVND (reference sequence). Trimming cost V 11 bases and J 2 bases, with 12 bases left between them. CDR3 length: 12 residues. CDR3 in DNA: TGTGCCGCAGGCGGGCAAAACACTGAAGCTTTCTTT. As protein: CAAGGQNTEAFF.

The sample holds one count of this clonotype. The chain uses TRBV7-2 and TRBJ2-7; TRBD1 agrees at 9 bases. The CDR3 has 19 residues. In germline, CDR1 is SGHTA, CDR2 FQGNSA. The V gene end was trimmed by 5 bases and the J gene end by 2 bases; junction bases not matched to a gene: 19. The CDR3 protein is CASSAQGQGWASAPYEQYF. CDR3 bases: TGTGCCAGCAGCGCCCAGGGACAGGGATGGGCTAGCGCGCCCTACGAGCAGTACTTC.

V usage is TRBV5-6 and J usage is TRBJ2-7; the D call may be TRBD1 or TRBD2 (5 bases each). V lost 1 base and J 0 bases, leaving 11 bases between the germline ends. CDR1 is SGHDT and CDR2 is YYEEEE in the germline V gene. The length of the CDR3 is 15 residues. The DNA for the CDR3 is TGTGCCAGCAGCTTGTTTGTAGGGACCTCCTACGAGCAGTACTTC. Its translation is CASSLFVGTSYEQYF.

This rearrangement joins TRBV3-1 to TRBJ2-7; maybe TRBD2 (5 bases). V shed 4 bases and J shed 0 bases, with 13 bases lying between them. The CDR3 contains 15 residues. The germline V gene has CDR1 LGHDT and CDR2 YNNKEL (reference sequence). The CDR3 nucleotides read TGTGCCAGCAGCCCCATGGGCAGCGGCTCCTACGAGCAGTACTTC. It codes for CASSPMGSGSYEQYF.

The J gene is TRBJ2-7, the V gene TRBV19; D gene uncertain. Per germline, CDR1 LNHDA and CDR2 SQIVND (reference sequence). V gave up 3 bases and J gave up 0 bases, with 6 bases separating them. The CDR3 is 13 amino acids. The CDR3 DNA follows: TGTGCCAGTAGTATGAGCAGCTCCTACGAGCAGTACTTC. Translated: CASSMSSSYEQYF.

The V gene is TRBV4-1, the J gene TRBJ1-5; the D gene is possibly TRBD1 (6 bases). The CDR3 runs to 15 residues. Trimming took off 3 bases at V and 4 bases at J, with 13 bases between the two ends. Germline-derived CDR1 and CDR2 are MGHRA and YSYEKL. CDR3 nucleotides: TGCGCCAGCAGCCAGGGAGCGGGACAAAATCAGCCCCAGCATTTT. This translates into CASSQGAGQNQPQHF.

The J gene is TRBJ2-7, the V gene TRBV7-2; D might be TRBD1 or TRBD2, each matching 5 bases. V lost 5 bases, J lost 7 bases, and 18 bases lay in between. The CDR3 runs 14 residues. Germline-derived CDR1 and CDR2 are SGHTA and FQGNSA. CDR3 residues: CASSKGPSAEEQYF. The CDR3 DNA reads TGTGCCAGCAGCAAGGGACCCAGCGCGGAGGAGCAGTACTTC.

The chain uses TRBV2 and TRBJ1-5; D uncertain. Germline lookup yields CDR1 SNHLY and CDR2 FYNNEI. This CDR3 region has 14 residues. The V end was cut by 0 bases, the J end by 3 bases, with 6 bases between. The CDR3 region has the DNA TGTGCCAGCAGTGAAGCGTCCTCCAATCAGCCCCAGCATTTT. Amino acid sequence: CASSEASSNQPQHF.

The chain recombines TRBV13 with TRBJ2-7; TRBD1 or TRBD2 may be the D gene (5 bases each). Germline assignment: CDR1 PRHDT and CDR2 FYEKMQ (reference sequence). V lost 5 bases, J lost 3 bases, and 17 bases lay in between. The CDR3 runs 15 residues. The CDR3 bases are TGTGCCAGCAGCCCCCGGGACGGGAAGATCTACGAGCAGTACTTC. It is translated as CASSPRDGKIYEQYF.

The chain links TRBV28 to TRBJ2-6, with TRBD1 matching 10 bases. The CDR3 is made up of 18 amino acids. CDR1 and CDR2 from the germline V gene are MDHEN and SYDVKM. Trimming at V came to 6 bases and at J to 2 bases, leaving 10 bases not matched to a gene. The CDR3 bases are TGTGCCAGCAGCCCCCCGGACAGGGGGGTTACTGGGGCCAACGTCCTGACTTTC. Translation: CASSPPDRGVTGANVLTF.

This sequence joins TRBV23-1 and TRBJ2-5; no reliable D call. TRBV23-1 is identified as an open reading frame with a role that is uncertain. V was cut by 3 bases and J by 8 bases, with 16 bases left in between. CDR3 length: 14 amino acids. CDR3 in amino acids: CASSQSGTRGTQYF. DNA for the CDR3: TGCGCCAGCAGTCAGTCTGGTACACGCGGAACCCAGTACTTC.

In its sample, this clonotype was seen once. The gene calls are TRBV30 and TRBJ2-7, with a weak D call TRBD2 (6 bases). V was clipped by 0 bases and J by 2 bases, with 11 bases between them. The germline gives CDR1 GTSNPN, CDR2 SVGIG (reference sequence). The length of the CDR3 is 14 residues. The CDR3 DNA sequence: TGTGCCTGGAGTGTAGGGACTGTAACCTACGAGCAGTACTTC. As protein: CAWSVGTVTYEQYF.

The chain employs TRBV28 and TRBJ1-2, with TRBD1 matching 11 bases. The trim removed 6 bases at V and 7 bases at J, leaving 10 bases unmatched. CDR1 is MDHEN and CDR2 is SYDVKM in the germline V gene. This CDR3 is built from 15 residues. The CDR3 loop reads CASRQSGTGGSGYTF. The DNA for the CDR3 is TGTGCCAGCAGGCAAAGCGGGACAGGGGGATCTGGCTACACCTTC.

The chain uses TRBV30 and TRBJ1-2; D call uncertain. There are 17 residues in the CDR3. Germline V CDR1 and CDR2: GTSNPN, SVGIG (reference sequence). Trimming pared 2 bases from V and 4 bases from J, leaving 23 bases between. The CDR3 region has the DNA TGTGCCTGGAGTTCACTCTATGCTGAACAACAGAGCTATGGCTACACCTTC. Translation: CAWSSLYAEQQSYGYTF.

The chain uses TRBV2 and TRBJ2-5; 9 bases align to TRBD2. The CDR3 contains 16 residues. Germline CDR1 is SNHLY and CDR2 is FYNNEI. Trimming cost V 4 bases and J 5 bases; bases outside gene matches: 11. The CDR3 region is CASSAPSLAGGETQYF. The CDR3 DNA reads TGTGCCAGCAGTGCCCCTTCACTAGCGGGCGGGGAGACCCAGTACTTC.

This clonotype occurred once. The chain couples TRBV5-1 to TRBJ2-7; 10 positions match TRBD1. This CDR3 comprises 15 residues. The germline V gene encodes CDR1 SGHRS and CDR2 YFSETQ. Trimming at V came to 4 bases and at J to 7 bases, leaving 11 bases not matched to a gene. The CDR3 protein is CASSLVGQGSFEQYF. The CDR3 DNA reads as TGCGCCAGCAGCCTGGTGGGACAGGGGTCCTTTGAGCAGTACTTC.